This T cell receptor (beta chain) stems from a study of PD-1 blockade in classical Hodgkin lymphoma (dated by TCRdb to about 2020). As for the study more broadly: The study used TCR beta sequencing and CyTOF to define a peripheral blood immune signature of response to PD-1 blockade in classical Hodgkin lymphoma.

From the cysteine through the phenylalanine, the CDR3 covers 14 amino acids. The retained sequence is limited to the CDR3, 42 bases, with the frame set at the first base. Relative to germline, V is 1 base shorter and J is 4 bases shorter, with 10 bases between their ends. For CDR1 and CDR2, the germline V gene (reference sequence) lists SEHNR and FQNEAQ. This clone has more than one count but fewer than ten. Its recognized antigen is unknown. Base qualities are not provided; no much larger clone lies one nucleotide away. On the study overall, not on this receptor specifically: Baseline TCR diversity was reported to be lower in newly diagnosed patients than in healthy donors and to be lower still in relapsed/refractory patients. The study was restricted to a single clinical trial cohort, and the causes of repertoire differences, possibly disease activity or prior therapy, were left undefined.

The Qiagen DNeasy kit was used to extract genomic DNA both from unsorted PBMCs and from the negatively selected CD4+ and CD8+ fractions. Amplification of TCR beta CDR3 regions was done by immunoSEQ multiplex PCR with primers that anneal to V and J segments. A synthetic immune receptor repertoire was used to minimize amplification bias, and any residual bias was removed computationally once sequencing was done. As for the authors' bioinformatics: Repertoire diversity was quantified as the Shannon entropy index using custom Python scripts. Unsorted, CD4+ and CD8+ repertoires were analyzed separately, except for combined analyses in which CD4+ and CD8+ sequences were merged in silico. In its TCRdb copy, this immuneACCESS table keeps in-frame sequences only and misses some clones. Where compared with another copy, unresolved V genes explain less than half of these, and the others have no known cause. V and J calls plus clone size are reproduced from that table; the DNA served to infer D and trimming. For this sample there are approximately 9,300 clones; 85% to 90% appear just once. The top ten constitute just under 15% of the sample.

What the time point label conveys for this sample: newly diagnosed, previously untreated cHL patient sample. Magnetic negative selection with a Miltenyi CD8+ T cell isolation kit was used to purify CD8+ T cells from thawed PBMCs. As a comparison group for the relapsed/refractory trial patients, PBMCs were sequenced from patients with newly diagnosed, previously untreated classical Hodgkin lymphoma. Peripheral blood was collected in 8 mL Vacutainer Cell Preparation Tubes, from which PBMCs were isolated by centrifugation and then cryopreserved. Purified CD4+ and CD8+ fractions were prepared only for cases where an additional PBMC sample was available. Magnetically labelled cells were removed on LS columns in a quadroMACS separator, and the flow-through was retained as the purified fraction.

Material for sequencing was CD8+ T cells from blood. The TCR sequence derives from a human donor with classical Hodgkin lymphoma. This receptor chain uses TRBV7-9 and TRBJ1-1; the D gene cannot be resolved reliably. The sequenced DNA is TGTGCCAGCAGCTTAGTTCGGGAGAGCACTGAAGCTTTCTTT. Its translation reads: CASSLVRESTEAFF.